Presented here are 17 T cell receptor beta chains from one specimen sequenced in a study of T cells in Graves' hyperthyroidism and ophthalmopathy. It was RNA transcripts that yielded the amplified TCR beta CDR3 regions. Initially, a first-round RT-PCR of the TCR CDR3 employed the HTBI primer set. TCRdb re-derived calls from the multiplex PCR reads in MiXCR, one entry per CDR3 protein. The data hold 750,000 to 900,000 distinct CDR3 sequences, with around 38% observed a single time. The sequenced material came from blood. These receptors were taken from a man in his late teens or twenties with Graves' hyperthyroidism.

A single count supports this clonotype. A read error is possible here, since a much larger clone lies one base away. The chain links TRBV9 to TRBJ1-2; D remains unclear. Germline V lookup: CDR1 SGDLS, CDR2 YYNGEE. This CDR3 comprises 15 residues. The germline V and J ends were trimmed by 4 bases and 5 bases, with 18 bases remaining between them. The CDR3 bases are TGTGCCAGCAGCCCCCGGATGGCCTTCATTTATGGCTACACCTTC. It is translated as CASSPRMAFIYGYTF.

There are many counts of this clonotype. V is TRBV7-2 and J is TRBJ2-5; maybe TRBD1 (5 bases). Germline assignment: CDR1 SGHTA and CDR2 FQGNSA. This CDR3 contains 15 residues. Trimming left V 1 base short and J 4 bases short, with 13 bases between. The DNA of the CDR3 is TGTGCCAGCAGCTTAGATGTAGGGGCCGCAGAGACCCAGTACTTC. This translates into CASSLDVGAAETQYF.

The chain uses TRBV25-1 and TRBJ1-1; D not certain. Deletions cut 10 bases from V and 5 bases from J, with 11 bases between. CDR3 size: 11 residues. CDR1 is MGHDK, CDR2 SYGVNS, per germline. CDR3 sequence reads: CATHRGTEAFF. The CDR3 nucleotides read TGTGCCACCCACCGTGGGACTGAAGCTTTCTTT. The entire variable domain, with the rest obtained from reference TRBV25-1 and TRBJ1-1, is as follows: EADIYQTPRYLVIGTGKKITLECSQTMGHDKMYWYQQDPGMELHLIHYSYGVNSTEKGDLSSESTVSRIRTEHFPLTLESARPSHTSQYLCATHRGTEAFFGQGTRLTVV.

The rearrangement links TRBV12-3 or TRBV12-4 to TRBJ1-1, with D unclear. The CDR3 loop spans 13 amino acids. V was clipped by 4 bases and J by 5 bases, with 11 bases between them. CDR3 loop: CASSSSSLTEAFF. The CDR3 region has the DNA TGTGCCAGCAGTTCGAGCTCTTTAACTGAAGCTTTCTTT.

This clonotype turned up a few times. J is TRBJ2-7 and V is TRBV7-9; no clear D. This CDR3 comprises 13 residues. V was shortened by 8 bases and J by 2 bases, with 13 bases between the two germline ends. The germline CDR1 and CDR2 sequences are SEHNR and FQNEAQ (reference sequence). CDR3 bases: TGTGCCAGCGAAGGATCGGGCGCCTACGAGCAGTACTTC. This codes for CASEGSGAYEQYF.

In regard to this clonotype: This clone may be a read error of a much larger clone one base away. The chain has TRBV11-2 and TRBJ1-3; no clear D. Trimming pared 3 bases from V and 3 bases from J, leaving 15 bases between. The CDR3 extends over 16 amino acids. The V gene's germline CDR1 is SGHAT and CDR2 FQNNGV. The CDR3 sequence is CASSFRRDFYGNTIYF. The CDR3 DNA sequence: TGTGCCAGCAGCTTCAGGCGGGATTTCTATGGAAACACCATATATTTT.

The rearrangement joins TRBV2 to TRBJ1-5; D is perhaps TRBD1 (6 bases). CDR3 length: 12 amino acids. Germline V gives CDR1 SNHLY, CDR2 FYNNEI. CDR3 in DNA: TGTGCTAGGGGGGACCCCAATCAGCCCCAGCATTTT. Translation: CARGDPNQPQHF.

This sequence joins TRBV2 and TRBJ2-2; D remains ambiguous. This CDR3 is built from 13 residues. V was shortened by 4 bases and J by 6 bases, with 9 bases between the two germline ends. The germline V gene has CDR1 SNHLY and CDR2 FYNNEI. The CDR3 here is CASSVRHAGELFF. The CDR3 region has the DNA TGTGCCAGCAGTGTCAGGCACGCCGGGGAGCTGTTTTTT.

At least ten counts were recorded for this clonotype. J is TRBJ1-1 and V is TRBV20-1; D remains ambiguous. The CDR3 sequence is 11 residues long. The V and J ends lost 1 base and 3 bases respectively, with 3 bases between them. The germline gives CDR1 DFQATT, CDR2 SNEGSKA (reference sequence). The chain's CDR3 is CSARVYTEAFF. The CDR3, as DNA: TGCAGTGCTAGAGTATACACTGAAGCTTTCTTT.

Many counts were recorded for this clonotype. DNA of the CDR3: TGTGCCAGCAGTGAACGGCAGGGAAACACCATATATTTT. It encodes CASSERQGNTIYF. The chain couples TRBV2 to TRBJ1-3; D is unclear. Germline CDR1 and CDR2: SNHLY and FYNNEI. CDR3 size: 13 residues. V was clipped by 2 bases and J by 4 bases, with 6 bases between them. Filled out from reference TRBV2 and TRBJ1-3, the complete variable domain reads EPEVTQTPSHQVTQMGQEVILRCVPISNHLYFYWYRQILGQKVEFLVSFYNNEISEKSEIFDDQFSVERPDGSNFTLKIRSTKLEDSAMYFCASSERQGNTIYFGEGSWLTVV.

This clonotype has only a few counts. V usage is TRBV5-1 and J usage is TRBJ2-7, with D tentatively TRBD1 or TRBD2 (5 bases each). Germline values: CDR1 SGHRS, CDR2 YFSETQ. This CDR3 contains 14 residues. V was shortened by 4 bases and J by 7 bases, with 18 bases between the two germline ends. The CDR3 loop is CASSTGTPGLEQYF. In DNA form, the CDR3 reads TGCGCCAGCAGCACCGGGACCCCCGGGTTAGAGCAGTACTTC.

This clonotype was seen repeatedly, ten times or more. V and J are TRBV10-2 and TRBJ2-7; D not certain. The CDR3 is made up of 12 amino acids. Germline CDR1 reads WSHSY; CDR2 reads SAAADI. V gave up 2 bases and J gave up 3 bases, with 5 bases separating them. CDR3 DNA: TGCGCCAGCAGTGAGCCTGTCTACGAGCAGTACTTC. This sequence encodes CASSEPVYEQYF.

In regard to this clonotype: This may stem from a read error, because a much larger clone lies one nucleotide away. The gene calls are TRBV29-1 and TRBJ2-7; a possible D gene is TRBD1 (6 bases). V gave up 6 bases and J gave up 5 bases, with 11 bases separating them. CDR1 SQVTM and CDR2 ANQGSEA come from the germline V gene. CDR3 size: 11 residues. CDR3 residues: CSVQAGDEQYF. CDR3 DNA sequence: TGCAGCGTGCAAGCAGGGGACGAGCAGTACTTC.

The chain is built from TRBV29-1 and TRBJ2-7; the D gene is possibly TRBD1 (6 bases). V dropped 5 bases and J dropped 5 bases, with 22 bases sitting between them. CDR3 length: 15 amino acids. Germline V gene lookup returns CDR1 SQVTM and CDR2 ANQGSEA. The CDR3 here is CSVRQVSSQGNEQYF. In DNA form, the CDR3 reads TGCAGCGTTAGACAGGTTAGCTCCCAGGGCAACGAGCAGTACTTC.

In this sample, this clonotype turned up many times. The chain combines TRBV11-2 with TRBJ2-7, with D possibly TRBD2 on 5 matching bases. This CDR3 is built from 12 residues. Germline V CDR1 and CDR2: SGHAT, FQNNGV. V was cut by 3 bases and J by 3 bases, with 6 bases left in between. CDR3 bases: TGTGCCAGCAGCTTTCGGGACTACGAGCAGTACTTC. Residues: CASSFRDYEQYF.

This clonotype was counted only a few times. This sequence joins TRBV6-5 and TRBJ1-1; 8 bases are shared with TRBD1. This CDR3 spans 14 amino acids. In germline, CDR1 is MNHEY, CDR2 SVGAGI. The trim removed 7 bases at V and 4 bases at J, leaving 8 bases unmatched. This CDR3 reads CASIIQQGATEAFF. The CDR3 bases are TGTGCCAGCATTATACAGCAGGGGGCCACTGAAGCTTTCTTT.

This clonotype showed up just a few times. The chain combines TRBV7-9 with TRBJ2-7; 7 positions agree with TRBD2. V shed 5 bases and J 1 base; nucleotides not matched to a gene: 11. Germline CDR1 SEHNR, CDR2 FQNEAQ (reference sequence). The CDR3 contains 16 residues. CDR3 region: CASSLGTKRLSYEQYF. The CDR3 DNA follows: TGTGCCAGCAGCCTAGGGACTAAGAGGTTATCCTACGAGCAGTACTTC.